The 28 T cell receptor beta chains listed next were all sequenced from one sample in a study of T cells after yellow fever vaccination (dated by TCRdb to the late 2010s). Interpreted using the paper, the treatment or condition label stands for: live attenuated yellow fever vaccine strain. The library was produced with 5' RACE. TCRdb names Illumina HiSeq 2500 as the instrument used. The raw public data were reprocessed by TCRdb itself: fastp quality trimming at Q25, MiXCR clonotype calling, in-frame beta chains only. Entries are consolidated by CDR3 protein sequence, retaining the most common genes and DNA. Present in this sample are about 350,000 distinct CDR3 sequences, 7% to 10% of which were seen just once. The top ten hold approximately 15% of the sample. The sample was PBMCs, taken more than 40 days after the first yellow fever vaccination. The receptors were gathered from a man aged 18 to 35 who received the YFV17D yellow fever vaccine.

The chain is built from TRBV11-2 and TRBJ2-3; 8 nucleotides match TRBD2. Germline lookup yields CDR1 SGHAT and CDR2 FQNNGV. There are 15 residues in the CDR3. The V and J ends lost 1 base and 4 bases, in that order; junction bases with no gene match: 4. CDR3: CASSLGGTRADTQYF. As DNA, the CDR3 is TGTGCCAGCAGCTTAGGGGGGACTAGGGCAGATACGCAGTATTTT.

V usage is TRBV7-3 and J usage is TRBJ1-6; the match to TRBD1 covers 7 bases. This CDR3 spans 15 amino acids. Trimming at V came to 4 bases and at J to 10 bases, leaving 10 bases not matched to a gene. Germline-derived CDR1 and CDR2 are SGHTA and FQGTGA. In DNA, the CDR3 is TGTGCCAGCAGCTACGCAGGGGGATCTTTGTCACCCCTCCACTTT. It specifies CASSYAGGSLSPLHF.

The V gene is TRBV12-3 or TRBV12-4, the J gene TRBJ2-2; D perhaps matches TRBD1 (5 bases). Trimming cost V 3 bases and J 1 base, with 9 bases left between them. The CDR3 has 15 amino acids. The DNA of the CDR3 is TGTGCCAGCAGTTTCGTGGGGCGGAACACCGGGGAGCTGTTTTTT. This gives the protein CASSFVGRNTGELFF.

This clonotype has only a few counts. The chain combines TRBV20-1 with TRBJ1-4; no firm D call. V was cut by 0 bases and J by 3 bases, with 17 bases left in between. This CDR3 contains 17 residues. Germline values: CDR1 DFQATT, CDR2 SNEGSKA (reference sequence). CDR3 protein: CSARDLGLSASNEKLFF. DNA of the CDR3: TGCAGTGCTAGAGACCTCGGTCTGTCAGCTTCTAATGAAAAACTGTTTTTT.

The chain recombines TRBV7-6 with TRBJ1-1; 7 bases match TRBD1. Germline V gene data show CDR1 as SGHVS and CDR2 as FNYEAQ. The CDR3 is 15 amino acids. V trimming: 1 base; J trimming: 5 bases; junction bases outside the gene matches: 7. CDR3 DNA sequence: TGTGCCAGCAGCTTAGACGGGAGGGGGCGGACTGAAGCTTTCTTT. Translating it yields CASSLDGRGRTEAFF.

This clonotype has more than one count but fewer than ten. V and J are TRBV30 and TRBJ2-7; TRBD1 agrees at 7 bases. V was pared by 7 bases and J by 3 bases, with 21 bases of the junction left unmatched. Germline lookup yields CDR1 GTSNPN and CDR2 SVGIG (reference sequence). CDR3 length: 17 residues. In nucleotides, the CDR3 is TGTGCCTCCTTCTGTAGGGACAGTCTCTATTTTTTCTACGAGCAGTACTTC. Amino acids: CASFCRDSLYFFYEQYF.

This clonotype was picked up many times. This chain uses TRBV6-1 with TRBJ2-3; 9 bases match TRBD2. The CDR3 has 13 residues. Germline V gene lookup returns CDR1 MNHNS and CDR2 SASEGT. J was trimmed by 5 bases and V by 9 bases; bases with no gene match: 6. CDR3 coding DNA: TGTGCCAGTTCGCGGGGGGGCGTAGATACGCAGTATTTT. Its protein product is CASSRGGVDTQYF.

This clonotype came up many times. CDR3: CASSAAYGYTF. The CDR3 coding sequence is TGTGCCAGCAGCGCTGCCTATGGCTACACCTTC. The rearrangement links TRBV7-9 to TRBJ1-2; D is ambiguous. The V gene's germline CDR1 is SEHNR and CDR2 FQNEAQ (reference sequence). Trimming took 5 bases from V and 4 from J, leaving 5 bases between them. The CDR3 has 11 residues.

The rearrangement uses TRBV6-1 and TRBJ1-4; 7 positions match TRBD1. Germline trimming cut 5 bases from V and 5 bases from J; bases unmatched to any gene: 14. Germline lookup yields CDR1 MNHNS and CDR2 SASEGT. The CDR3 is 17 residues long. CDR3 residues: CASSLYHRGSVNEKLFF. CDR3 nucleotides: TGTGCCAGCAGTCTATATCACAGGGGCAGTGTGAATGAAAAACTGTTTTTT.

The V and J genes are TRBV6-5 and TRBJ1-2, with D unclear. The CDR3 sequence is 15 residues long. The germline CDR1 and CDR2 sequences are MNHEY and SVGAGI. The germline V and J ends were trimmed by 5 bases and 0 bases, with 13 bases remaining between them. CDR3 DNA: TGTGCCAGCAGTCAGCAGCCTACACCTAACTATGGCTACACCTTC. It translates to CASSQQPTPNYGYTF.

This clonotype has a handful of counts. CDR3 bases: TGTGCCAGCAGCGTAGATGGCTCAGGTGGTTCACCCCTCCACTTT. It translates to CASSVDGSGGSPLHF. The chain links TRBV9 to TRBJ1-6; D is undetermined. In germline, CDR1 is SGDLS, CDR2 YYNGEE. This CDR3 spans 15 amino acids. The V gene lost 0 bases and the J gene lost 9 bases, with 13 bases spanning the gap. The whole variable domain, filled in from reference TRBV9 and TRBJ1-6, reads DSGVTQTPKHLITATGQRVTLRCSPRSGDLSVYWYQQSLDQGLQFLIQYYNGEERAKGNILERFSAQQFPDLHSELNLSSLELGDSALYFCASSVDGSGGSPLHFGNGTRLTVT.

This chain connects TRBV5-6 to TRBJ1-6; D unresolved. This CDR3 spans 16 amino acids. Trimming cost V 0 bases and J 7 bases, with 14 bases left between them. Per germline, CDR1 SGHDT and CDR2 YYEEEE. The DNA of the CDR3 is TGTGCCAGCAGCTTGGAGGGAGGGAGAAGGAATTCACCCCTCCACTTT. Its translation is CASSLEGGRRNSPLHF. Variable domain in full (rest from reference TRBV5-6 and TRBJ1-6): DAGVTQSPTHLIKTRGQQVTLRCSPKSGHDTVSWYQQALGQGPQFIFQYYEEEERQRGNFPDRFSGHQFPNYSSELNVNALLLGDSALYLCASSLEGGRRNSPLHFGNGTRLTVT.

This chain connects TRBV6-5 to TRBJ2-3, with 11 nucleotides matching TRBD1. V was clipped by 2 bases and J by 4 bases; unmatched bases: 2. Germline values: CDR1 MNHEY, CDR2 SVGAGI. The CDR3 spans 15 residues. The CDR3 here is CASSYAGQGADTQYF. DNA of the CDR3: TGTGCCAGCAGTTACGCGGGACAGGGGGCAGATACGCAGTATTTT.

The chain recombines TRBV9 with TRBJ2-2; 8 bases agree with TRBD2. CDR3 length: 15 residues. Germline V CDR1 and CDR2: SGDLS, YYNGEE. The V segment lost 3 bases and the J segment 7 bases; nucleotides outside the gene matches: 8. Written as DNA, the CDR3 is TGTGCCAGCAGCGGCGGCGGGGGGCTCTTCGGGGAGCTGTTTTTT. This gives the protein CASSGGGGLFGELFF.

A few counts support this clonotype. The genes are TRBV5-1 and TRBJ2-5, with D possibly being TRBD2 (5 bases). CDR1 is SGHRS and CDR2 is YFSETQ in the germline V gene. V was trimmed by 0 bases and J by 2 bases, leaving 11 bases between them. The CDR3 has 15 amino acids. Here the CDR3 reads CASSLDSGRQETQYF. The DNA for the CDR3 is TGCGCCAGCAGCTTGGACAGCGGAAGACAAGAGACCCAGTACTTC.

This clonotype appeared a few times. This chain joins TRBV28 and TRBJ2-2; maybe TRBD2 (5 bases). Germline lookup yields CDR1 MDHEN and CDR2 SYDVKM. There are 14 residues in the CDR3. Trimming cost V 2 bases and J 7 bases, with 11 bases left between them. Here the CDR3 DNA reads TGTGCCAGCAGTTTACCGTGGGAGATCGGGGAGCTGTTTTTT. The encoded protein is CASSLPWEIGELFF.

There are a few counts of this clonotype. J is TRBJ2-3 and V is TRBV7-2; D perhaps matches TRBD1 (7 bases). The CDR3 spans 15 residues. CDR1 is SGHTA and CDR2 is FQGNSA in the germline V gene. The V gene lost 4 bases and the J gene lost 4 bases, with 15 bases spanning the gap. The CDR3 DNA reads as TGTGCCAGCAGCTCCTCCCTCAGGGGGGCAGATACGCAGTATTTT. It translates to CASSSSLRGADTQYF. The full variable domain, with the rest looked up from reference TRBV7-2 and TRBJ2-3, is GAGVSQSPSNKVTEKGKDVELRCDPISGHTALYWYRQSLGQGLEFLIYFQGNSAPDKSGLPSDRFSAERTGGSVSTLTIQRTQQEDSAVYLCASSSSLRGADTQYFGPGTRLTVL.

This clonotype has just a few counts. CDR3 DNA sequence: TGTGCCATCAAGGGGGCTGGAACCGGGGAGCTGTTTTTT. This codes for CAIKGAGTGELFF. The rearrangement links TRBV10-3 to TRBJ2-2, with TRBD1 matching over 7 bases. The CDR3 spans 13 residues. Germline values: CDR1 ENHRY, CDR2 SYGVKD. The V gene end was trimmed by 7 bases and the J gene end by 5 bases; junction bases not matched to a gene: 4.

There are a few counts of this clonotype. The rearrangement links TRBV5-4 to TRBJ2-1; 9 bases are shared with TRBD1. The length of the CDR3 is 15 residues. Trimming cost V 3 bases and J 14 bases; bases outside gene matches: 15. Germline CDR1 and CDR2: SGHNT and YYREEE (reference sequence). DNA for the CDR3: TGTGCCAGCAGCTACGACCGGGGACAGGGCTGGTCGGAGTTCTTC. Its translation: CASSYDRGQGWSEFF.

This clonotype has a handful of counts. The rearrangement uses TRBV3-1 and TRBJ2-1, with D perhaps assigned TRBD1 or TRBD2 (5 bases each). The CDR3 spans 18 residues. Germline CDR1 LGHDT, CDR2 YNNKEL (reference sequence). V was shortened by 3 bases and J by 0 bases, with 18 bases between the two germline ends. CDR3 in amino acids: CASSHAVRWGSSYNEQFF. The CDR3 nucleotides read TGTGCCAGCAGCCATGCAGTACGGTGGGGGAGCTCCTACAATGAGCAGTTCTTC.

The chain couples TRBV10-3 to TRBJ1-1; 7 bases agree with TRBD1. CDR1 and CDR2 from the germline V gene are ENHRY and SYGVKD. Trimming cost V 3 bases and J 4 bases; bases outside gene matches: 8. The CDR3 loop spans 15 amino acids. The CDR3 coding sequence is TGTGCCATCAGTGAACGAGGACAGGAGACCACTGAAGCTTTCTTT. This translates into CAISERGQETTEAFF.

The chain uses TRBV3-1 and TRBJ2-7; D is tentatively TRBD1 or TRBD2 (6 bases each). This CDR3 contains 17 residues. Per the germline V gene, CDR1 is LGHDT and CDR2 is YNNKEL (reference sequence). The V gene lost 0 bases and the J gene lost 3 bases, with 18 bases spanning the gap. CDR3 sequence: CASSQDKGGGPHYEQYF. The CDR3 bases are TGTGCCAGCAGCCAAGACAAAGGAGGGGGACCCCACTACGAGCAGTACTTC.

This clonotype was seen only a few times. The chain couples TRBV6-5 to TRBJ1-1, with D uncertain. Trimming left V 2 bases short and J 5 bases short, with 12 bases between. CDR3 length equals 14 residues. CDR1 and CDR2 from the germline V gene are MNHEY and SVGAGI. Here the CDR3 reads CASSYAGLRTEAFF. CDR3 in DNA: TGTGCCAGCAGTTACGCGGGTCTTCGGACTGAAGCTTTCTTT.

The chain carries TRBV20-1 and TRBJ2-7; D is unclear. With 2 bases removed from V and 2 bases from J, the gap between germline ends came to 10 bases. The CDR3 extends over 13 amino acids. Germline values: CDR1 DFQATT, CDR2 SNEGSKA (reference sequence). CDR3 sequence reads: CSARPGPTYEQYF. CDR3 DNA: TGCAGTGCTAGACCGGGCCCCACCTACGAGCAGTACTTC.

This chain connects TRBV7-2 to TRBJ1-6; tentative D call: TRBD1 (5 bases). CDR1 and CDR2 from the germline V gene are SGHTA and FQGNSA. V lost 8 bases to trimming and J lost 7 bases, with 15 bases between them. The CDR3 runs 14 residues. CDR3 in amino acids: CASVSRDENSPLHF. The CDR3 DNA sequence: TGTGCCAGCGTGTCCAGGGACGAAAATTCACCCCTCCACTTT.

V usage is TRBV7-3 and J usage is TRBJ2-1; D is unclear. Germline V lookup: CDR1 SGHTA, CDR2 FQGTGA. Trimming removed 4 bases at V and 2 bases at J, with 15 bases between. The CDR3 has 16 amino acids. The CDR3 loop is CASSSPAGGAYNEQFF. For the CDR3, the DNA is TGTGCCAGCAGCTCCCCCGCTGGCGGCGCCTACAATGAGCAGTTCTTC.

The CDR3 coding sequence is TGTGCTAGTGGGGGGATCCCCACAGATACGCAGTATTTT. Translating it yields CASGGIPTDTQYF. V gene TRBV12-5 combines with J gene TRBJ2-3; the D is unclear. This CDR3 comprises 13 residues. V lost 6 bases and J lost 2, with 9 bases in between. Germline V gene data show CDR1 as LGHNT and CDR2 as FRNRAP.

The chain carries TRBV12-3 or TRBV12-4 and TRBJ2-7; 10 bases are shared with TRBD1. CDR3 length equals 14 residues. With V trimmed by 6 bases and J by 5 bases, 7 bases remained unmatched. The CDR3 loop reads CASSTGDRGHEQYF. The CDR3, as DNA: TGTGCCAGCAGCACCGGCGACAGGGGGCACGAGCAGTACTTC.